One and the same sample provided the 15 T cell receptor beta chains below, sequenced in a study of response to subunit inactivated influenza vaccine. TCRdb independently ran MiXCR on the RT-PCR reads; one entry per CDR3 protein. The sample has 560,000 or so distinct CDR3 sequences; 7.6% are singletons. The sequencing here drew on PBMCs from blood, taken about 23 months after vaccination. The origin of the receptors is a man between 50 and 75 years old who received an inactivated influenza vaccine.

The rearrangement joins TRBV9 to TRBJ2-5; 8 bases line up with TRBD2. Germline V gene sequence: CDR1 SGDLS, CDR2 YYNGEE. V lost 0 bases, J lost 1 base, and 8 bases stayed unmatched. This CDR3 is 17 amino acids long. CDR3 loop: CASSVERSGGFQETQYF. The CDR3 nucleotides read TGTGCCAGCAGCGTAGAGAGAAGCGGGGGATTCCAAGAGACCCAGTACTTC.

The rearrangement joins TRBV3-1 to TRBJ2-5; unclear D gene. With 4 bases removed from V and 5 bases from J, the gap between germline ends came to 11 bases. Germline-derived CDR1 and CDR2 are LGHDT and YNNKEL (reference sequence). There are 13 residues in the CDR3. DNA of the CDR3: TGTGCCAGCAGCCCCGCCACCCGCGAGACCCAGTACTTC. Amino acids: CASSPATRETQYF.

This chain uses TRBV4-1 with TRBJ2-5; TRBD1 agrees at 10 bases. This CDR3 is built from 16 residues. With 1 base clipped from V and 5 bases from J, the junction kept 7 bases outside the gene matches. Germline V gives CDR1 MGHRA, CDR2 YSYEKL. This CDR3 is CASSQGLGTGVETQYF. The CDR3 DNA reads TGCGCCAGCAGCCAAGGTTTGGGGACAGGGGTGGAGACCCAGTACTTC.

The rearrangement joins TRBV4-2 to TRBJ2-3, with 14 bases identical to TRBD2. V shed 1 base, J shed 0 bases, and the junction held 6 bases outside the gene matches. Germline-derived CDR1 and CDR2 are LGHNA and YNFKEQ. CDR3 length: 19 amino acids. CDR3 protein: CASSQVRTSGRSSTDTQYF. The CDR3 region has the DNA TGTGCCAGCAGCCAAGTCCGGACTAGCGGGAGGTCTAGCACAGATACGCAGTATTTT.

This clonotype occurred a few times. This chain uses TRBV7-8 with TRBJ2-7; 7 nucleotides agree with TRBD2. V shed 5 bases and J 5 bases; nucleotides not matched to a gene: 9. CDR1 SGHVS and CDR2 FQNEAQ come from the germline V gene. This CDR3 contains 14 residues. CDR3 DNA sequence: TGTGCCAGCAGCCCCATCGGGGGGAACGACGAGCAGTACTTC. Translated: CASSPIGGNDEQYF.

This chain uses TRBV7-8 with TRBJ2-3, with D possibly matching TRBD2 (5 bases). The CDR3 length is 17 residues. Germline lookup yields CDR1 SGHVS and CDR2 FQNEAQ. V was pared by 5 bases and J by 0 bases, with 18 bases between. CDR3 sequence reads: CASSHLPAGTSTDTQYF. The CDR3 DNA reads TGTGCCAGCAGCCACCTCCCCGCGGGTACTAGCACAGATACGCAGTATTTT. Complete variable domain (other parts from reference TRBV7-8 and TRBJ2-3): GAGVSQSPRYKVAKRGQDVALRCDPISGHVSLFWYQQALGQGPEFLTYFQNEAQLDKSGLPSDRFFAERPEGSVSTLKIQRTQQEDSAVYLCASSHLPAGTSTDTQYFGPGTRLTVL.

This clonotype was found many times. The chain employs TRBV29-1 and TRBJ2-1; TRBD1 agrees at 10 bases. Per germline, CDR1 SQVTM and CDR2 ANQGSEA. The CDR3 has 14 amino acids. J was trimmed by 2 bases and V by 4 bases; bases with no gene match: 2. The CDR3 here is CSVAGQGPYNEQFF. The DNA for the CDR3 is TGCAGCGTTGCGGGACAGGGGCCCTACAATGAGCAGTTCTTC.

Regarding this clonotype: At one boundary the junction diverges from the germline segment, which might be a read error. This chain connects TRBV7-2 to TRBJ1-1; D call uncertain. This CDR3 is 13 amino acids long. Germline lookup yields CDR1 SGHTA and CDR2 FQGNSA. The CDR3 coding sequence is TGTGCCAGCAGCCCGGCGGTGAAAACTGAAGCTTTCTTT. Amino acid sequence: CASSPAVKTEAFF.

At least ten counts were recorded for this clonotype. This sequence joins TRBV6-5 and TRBJ2-1; tentative D call: TRBD1 (7 bases). Trimming took off 5 bases at V and 9 bases at J, with 26 bases between the two ends. This CDR3 is built from 17 residues. The V gene's germline CDR1 is MNHEY and CDR2 SVGAGI. In nucleotides, the CDR3 is TGTGCCAGCAGTCGAAACAGGGGTTCGGGGTGGAGGGGTGAGCAGTTCTTC. It encodes CASSRNRGSGWRGEQFF.

This clonotype was detected ten times or more. CDR3 region: CASSQGPRGRETQYF. CDR3 nucleotides: TGCGCCAGCAGCCAAGGGCCCAGGGGAAGAGAGACCCAGTACTTC. The V call is TRBV4-3, the J call TRBJ2-5; tentative D call: TRBD1 (6 bases). Per the germline V gene, CDR1 is LGHNA and CDR2 is YSLEER. V lost 1 base to trimming and J lost 4 bases, with 13 bases between them. This CDR3 contains 15 residues.

This clonotype was found a few times. DNA for the CDR3: TGTGCCAGCAGCCCTCCGACTAGCGGTCCGAACACAGATACGCAGTATTTT. Its protein is CASSPPTSGPNTDTQYF. This rearrangement joins TRBV7-2 to TRBJ2-3; 9 bases match TRBD2. CDR1 and CDR2 (germline): SGHTA, FQGNSA. This CDR3 has 17 amino acids. Unmatched junction bases numbered 11, after V lost 5 bases and J lost 2 bases. The full variable domain, rest sourced from reference TRBV7-2 and TRBJ2-3, is GAGVSQSPSNKVTEKGKDVELRCDPISGHTALYWYRQSLGQGLEFLIYFQGNSAPDKSGLPSDRFSAERTGGSVSTLTIQRTQQEDSAVYLCASSPPTSGPNTDTQYFGPGTRLTVL.

Many counts were recorded for this clonotype. The gene calls are TRBV6-1 and TRBJ2-7, with a tentative D call TRBD2 (7 bases). Trimming stripped 7 bases from V and 4 bases from J, with 20 bases between. The CDR3 is made up of 15 amino acids. Germline loops: CDR1 MNHNS, CDR2 SASEGT. DNA of the CDR3: TGTGCCAGCACCCTCTCTGGGGGGGCAGGTTACGAGCAGTACTTC. This codes for CASTLSGGAGYEQYF.

The chain is built from TRBV20-1 and TRBJ2-5; tentative D call: TRBD1 (5 bases). V lost 6 bases and J 4 bases, leaving 15 bases between the germline ends. CDR3 length: 13 residues. Germline V CDR1 and CDR2: DFQATT, SNEGSKA (reference sequence). The CDR3 DNA sequence: TGCAGTGCAAAGAAGGGGTCGTCAGAGACCCAGTACTTC. It codes for CSAKKGSSETQYF.

This clonotype came up a few times. This chain links TRBV7-9 with TRBJ2-3; 7 bases match TRBD2. The V segment lost 5 bases and the J segment 2 bases; nucleotides outside the gene matches: 7. This CDR3 spans 15 amino acids. Germline CDR1 and CDR2: SEHNR and FQNEAQ (reference sequence). The CDR3: CASSPGLTYTDTQYF. CDR3 bases: TGTGCCAGCAGCCCGGGACTAACATACACAGATACGCAGTATTTT.

This clonotype was recorded a few times. The gene calls are TRBV12-3 or TRBV12-4 and TRBJ2-7; D is unresolved. V lost 4 bases and J lost 6, with 10 bases in between. CDR3 length: 12 residues. The CDR3 sequence: CASSYTVTEQYF. The CDR3 DNA reads as TGTGCCAGCAGTTACACAGTAACCGAGCAGTACTTC.